These 27 T cell receptor beta chains originate from one sample sequenced in a study of blood T cell repertoires in COVID-19. Using immunoSEQ multiplex PCR, the repertoire was profiled, and TCRdb retains in-frame clones only, with some absent. The table includes about 300,000 clones, about 91% detected once. The sequenced material came from peripheral blood. These receptors were taken from a woman aged 25 to 39 who had recovered from COVID-19.

The genes are TRBV11-2 and TRBJ1-2; D perhaps matches TRBD1 (6 bases). Trimming removed 0 bases at V and 4 bases at J, with 12 bases between. CDR3 size: 15 residues. Per germline, CDR1 SGHAT and CDR2 FQNNGV. The CDR3 loop is CASSLDRQVGYGYTF. CDR3 DNA sequence: TGTGCCAGCAGCTTAGATCGACAGGTCGGCTATGGCTACACCTTC.

V usage is TRBV5-1 and J usage is TRBJ2-5; 8 bases map to TRBD2. Trimming removed 5 bases from V and 2 bases from J; junction bases left unmatched: 5. Germline V CDR1 and CDR2: SGHRS, YFSETQ. This CDR3 contains 14 residues. The CDR3 coding sequence is TGCGCCAGCAGTTTAGCGGGGCCTCAAGAGACCCAGTACTTC. Amino acid sequence: CASSLAGPQETQYF.

This clone was observed once. The chain recombines TRBV7-9 with TRBJ1-1; a possible D gene is TRBD1 (6 bases). Germline V gene sequence: CDR1 SEHNR, CDR2 FQNEAQ (reference sequence). This CDR3 is built from 14 residues. V was shortened by 5 bases and J by 2 bases, with 12 bases between the two germline ends. In DNA form, the CDR3 reads TGTGCCAGCAGCCAGAAACAGGGAAACACTGAAGCTTTCTTT. Protein sequence: CASSQKQGNTEAFF.

This chain joins TRBV4-1 and TRBJ1-6; D uncertain. Germline V gives CDR1 MGHRA, CDR2 YSYEKL. Trimming took 1 base from V and 8 from J, leaving 12 bases between them. This CDR3 has 15 amino acids. The CDR3 region has the DNA TGCGCCAGCAGCCAAGTAGTGATTCCCGATTCACCCCTCCACTTT. Translation gives CASSQVVIPDSPLHF.

The rearrangement uses TRBV10-3 and TRBJ1-3, with a possible D match to TRBD1 (6 bases). The germline V gene has CDR1 ENHRY and CDR2 SYGVKD. V was cut by 6 bases and J by 0 bases, with 12 bases left in between. There are 15 residues in the CDR3. CDR3 residues: CAISADSFSGNTIYF. CDR3 sequence (DNA): TGTGCCATCAGCGCGGACAGTTTCTCTGGAAACACCATATATTTT.

J is TRBJ1-1 and V is TRBV9, with 10 bases aligning to TRBD1. The V gene's germline CDR1 is SGDLS and CDR2 YYNGEE. Unmatched junction bases numbered 4, after V lost 4 bases and J lost 4 bases. This CDR3 spans 14 amino acids. The CDR3 DNA is TGTGCCAGCAGCCCCCGGGACAGGGGCACTGAAGCTTTCTTT. This translates into CASSPRDRGTEAFF.

This chain connects TRBV6-2 or TRBV6-3 to TRBJ1-2, with D perhaps TRBD1 (5 bases). The V end was cut by 8 bases, the J end by 8 bases, with 15 bases between. The length of the CDR3 is 12 residues. Germline CDR1 is MNHEY and CDR2 is SVGEGT. The CDR3 region has the DNA TGTGCCAGCGGCCTACCAGGGTGGGGCTACACCTTC. This gives the protein CASGLPGWGYTF.

This chain uses TRBV6-5 with TRBJ2-7, with D possibly matching TRBD1 (6 bases). V gave up 6 bases and J gave up 4 bases, with 16 bases separating them. The germline V gene has CDR1 MNHEY and CDR2 SVGAGI. This CDR3 is built from 14 residues. In nucleotides, the CDR3 is TGTGCCAGCAGCAGAGGACAGTCCTCGTACGAGCAGTACTTC. Its translation: CASSRGQSSYEQYF.

V usage is TRBV6-6 and J usage is TRBJ1-5; D unresolved. V was trimmed by 4 bases and J by 3 bases, leaving 7 bases between them. The CDR3 has 13 residues. CDR1 is MNHNY, CDR2 SVGAGI, per germline (reference sequence). The CDR3 DNA reads TGTGCCAGCAGTTGGGCAGTCAATCAGCCCCAGCATTTT. The encoded protein is CASSWAVNQPQHF.

This chain uses TRBV3-1 (or the pseudogene TRBV3-2) with TRBJ2-7; no definite D call. Per germline, CDR1 LGHDT and CDR2 YNNKEL (reference sequence). The V end was cut by 4 bases, the J end by 1 base, with 17 bases between. The CDR3 loop spans 16 amino acids. CDR3 sequence (DNA): TGTGCCAGCAGCCTGTATAGCTCCAACCCTTCCTACGAGCAGTACTTC. As protein: CASSLYSSNPSYEQYF.

The V gene is TRBV6-6, the J gene TRBJ2-5; maybe TRBD2 (5 bases). Germline V gene data show CDR1 as MNHNY and CDR2 as SVGAGI (reference sequence). The CDR3 runs to 13 residues. V shed 6 bases and J shed 4 bases, with 12 bases lying between them. The CDR3 DNA follows: TGTGCCAGCAGGGAGGCGAGTACAGAGACCCAGTACTTC. This encodes CASREASTETQYF.

The chain has TRBV30 and TRBJ1-1; no firm D call. In germline, CDR1 is GTSNPN, CDR2 SVGIG (reference sequence). The ends were cut back, 0 bases at V and 1 base at J, with 6 bases in the middle. The length of the CDR3 is 13 residues. Here the CDR3 DNA reads TGTGCCTGGAGTGTAAGCTCGAACACTGAAGCTTTCTTT. Protein: CAWSVSSNTEAFF.

The chain is built from TRBV18 and TRBJ2-5; maybe TRBD1 (6 bases). V shed 2 bases and J shed 2 bases, with 12 bases lying between them. Per the germline V gene, CDR1 is KGHSH and CDR2 is LQKENI. The CDR3 is 15 residues long. The CDR3, as DNA: TGTGCCAGCTCACCATTCGACAGGCCGCAAGAGACCCAGTACTTC. Translating gives CASSPFDRPQETQYF.

The chain has TRBV9 and TRBJ1-4; D possibly corresponds to TRBD1 (5 bases). CDR3 length equals 14 residues. The germline V gene has CDR1 SGDLS and CDR2 YYNGEE. Trimming cost V 0 bases and J 6 bases, with 9 bases left between them. CDR3 region: CASSVGGVDEKLFF. The CDR3 DNA reads as TGTGCCAGCAGCGTAGGGGGGGTGGATGAAAAACTGTTTTTT.

The chain carries TRBV18 and TRBJ2-3, with TRBD2 matching over 7 bases. This CDR3 has 14 residues. The germline CDR1 and CDR2 sequences are KGHSH and LQKENI. With 3 bases clipped from V and 6 bases from J, the junction kept 6 bases outside the gene matches. The CDR3 is CASSPRTRDDTQYF. CDR3 nucleotides: TGTGCCAGCTCACCCCGGACTAGGGACGATACGCAGTATTTT.

This chain links TRBV5-1 with TRBJ1-4; 8 bases fit TRBD1. J was trimmed by 11 bases and V by 4 bases; bases with no gene match: 7. CDR3 length: 13 residues. CDR1 SGHRS and CDR2 YFSETQ come from the germline V gene. DNA for the CDR3: TGCGCCAGCAGCCAGGGACAGGTTGAGAAACTGTTTTTT. It translates to CASSQGQVEKLFF.

V and J are TRBV6-5 and TRBJ1-1; D might be TRBD1 (6 bases). Germline-derived CDR1 and CDR2 are MNHEY and SVGAGI. The CDR3 length is 13 residues. The germline V and J ends were trimmed by 6 bases and 1 base, with 9 bases remaining between them. The CDR3 nucleotides are TGTGCCAGCAGAGTAGGGGGGAACACTGAAGCTTTCTTT. Protein: CASRVGGNTEAFF.

The V call is TRBV7-3, the J call TRBJ2-3, with TRBD2 as a possible D gene (7 bases). Germline CDR1 is SGHTA and CDR2 is FQGTGA. The CDR3 runs to 15 residues. V gave up 5 bases and J gave up 4 bases, with 16 bases separating them. CDR3 region: CASSPRGGMADTQYF. DNA of the CDR3: TGTGCCAGCAGCCCAAGGGGGGGGATGGCAGATACGCAGTATTTT.

The chain is built from TRBV11-2 and TRBJ1-1, with TRBD1 matching over 8 bases. The V segment lost 0 bases and the J segment 1 base; nucleotides outside the gene matches: 7. CDR3 length: 17 residues. Germline CDR1 reads SGHAT; CDR2 reads FQNNGV. This CDR3 reads CASSLEWQGAGNTEAFF. Here the CDR3 DNA reads TGTGCCAGCAGCTTAGAGTGGCAGGGGGCAGGGAACACTGAAGCTTTCTTT.

J is TRBJ2-3 and V is TRBV5-6; 11 nucleotides line up with TRBD2. With 4 bases clipped from V and 5 bases from J, the junction kept 9 bases outside the gene matches. Germline assignment: CDR1 SGHDT and CDR2 YYEEEE. The CDR3 is made up of 16 amino acids. CDR3 DNA sequence: TGTGCCAGCAGCCTATTTAGCGGGGGGGCCGGAGATACGCAGTATTTT. Its protein product is CASSLFSGGAGDTQYF.

The sample holds a few counts of this clone. This chain uses TRBV30 with TRBJ1-6; D not certain. Germline loops: CDR1 GTSNPN, CDR2 SVGIG (reference sequence). Trimming took off 4 bases at V and 0 bases at J, with 13 bases between the two ends. The CDR3 loop spans 16 amino acids. The CDR3 is CAWNWPPRSYNSPLHF. The CDR3 coding sequence is TGTGCCTGGAATTGGCCACCCCGCTCCTATAATTCACCCCTCCACTTT. The entire variable domain, with the rest obtained from reference TRBV30 and TRBJ1-6, is as follows: SQTIHQWPATLVQPVGSPLSLECTVEGTSNPNLYWYRQAAGRGLQLLFYSVGIGQISSEVPQNLSASRPQDRQFILSSKKLLLSDSGFYLCAWNWPPRSYNSPLHFGNGTRLTVT.

The chain uses TRBV7-2 and TRBJ2-7; 8 nucleotides align to TRBD1. Germline V gene data show CDR1 as SGHTA and CDR2 as FQGNSA. J gave up 4 bases and V 5 bases, and 10 bases lay outside the gene matches. The CDR3 contains 15 residues. CDR3 in amino acids: CASSHRTGRGYEQYF. CDR3 sequence (DNA): TGTGCCAGCAGCCACCGGACAGGGCGTGGGTACGAGCAGTACTTC. Full variable domain (remainder filled in from reference TRBV7-2 and TRBJ2-7): GAGVSQSPSNKVTEKGKDVELRCDPISGHTALYWYRQSLGQGLEFLIYFQGNSAPDKSGLPSDRFSAERTGGSVSTLTIQRTQQEDSAVYLCASSHRTGRGYEQYFGPGTRLTVT.

J is TRBJ2-1 and V is TRBV7-3; TRBD1 matches 9 bases. The CDR3 covers 13 residues. Germline assignment: CDR1 SGHTA and CDR2 FQGTGA. Trimming cost V 2 bases and J 8 bases; bases outside gene matches: 1. DNA for the CDR3: TGTGCCAGCAGCTTAGACAGGGGGGATGAGCAGTTCTTC. Translated, it gives CASSLDRGDEQFF.

This clone was detected once. This rearrangement joins TRBV7-2 to TRBJ2-7, with TRBD2 matching over 10 bases. With V trimmed by 4 bases and J by 7 bases, 10 bases remained unmatched. CDR1 is SGHTA, CDR2 FQGNSA, per germline. The CDR3 has 15 amino acids. CDR3 DNA: TGTGCCAGCAGCTCCTCCAGCGGGGGGGCCCTAGAGCAGTACTTC. Its translation: CASSSSSGGALEQYF.

This clone came up once. This sequence joins TRBV14 and TRBJ2-7; D is possibly TRBD1 (5 bases). Germline values: CDR1 SGHDN, CDR2 FVKESK. With 1 base removed from V and 4 bases from J, the gap between germline ends came to 11 bases. The CDR3 has 14 residues. Here the CDR3 reads CASSQVAREYEQYF. The CDR3 DNA follows: TGTGCCAGCAGCCAAGTCGCCAGGGAATACGAGCAGTACTTC.

This clone was picked up a small number of times. This rearrangement joins TRBV2 to TRBJ2-7, with D unresolved. Deletions cut 7 bases from V and 8 bases from J, with 15 bases between. The CDR3 consists of 12 residues. The germline CDR1 and CDR2 sequences are SNHLY and FYNNEI. The CDR3 spells CASTPHSNQQYF. The CDR3 DNA follows: TGTGCCAGCACCCCCCACAGTAATCAGCAGTACTTC.

In its sample, this clone was seen once. J is TRBJ2-7 and V is TRBV4-3; TRBD1 agrees at 7 bases. CDR3 length: 15 amino acids. Germline-derived CDR1 and CDR2 are LGHNA and YSLEER. Trimming cost V 2 bases and J 3 bases; bases outside gene matches: 7. CDR3 sequence reads: CASSQNAQGYYEQYF. CDR3 nucleotides: TGCGCCAGCAGCCAAAACGCACAGGGGTACTACGAGCAGTACTTC.